The following is a T cell receptor (beta chain) sequence with its context. Its antigen is still unknown. No base qualities exist here, and no much larger clone lies one base off it. CD8 naive samples were obtained by positive selection for CCR7 among CD45RO-negative cells, yielding a CD45RA+CCR7+ population from which TemRA cells were excluded. Healthy HIV-negative adults with no recently reported acute infections or vaccinations were included as donors. Every donor was a Caucasian adult living in Nashville, Tennessee, USA. Blood was obtained by leukapheresis, after which PBMCs were separated by Ficoll-Histopaque density gradient centrifugation and cryopreserved in liquid nitrogen vapor phase. Analytical flow cytometry was used to check the purity and quantity of every magnetically sorted T cell population. Genomic DNA was isolated from every sorted fraction and measured by UV absorbance on a Nanodrop 2000c.

This record comes from a study of shared clonotypes between healthy human individuals (dated by TCRdb to the early 2020s). Regarding the complete study: The cohort included a few men and two women between 18 and 49 years of age. To increase sequencing depth and limit assay-specific biases, TCR repertoire library preparation and sequencing were carried out by different laboratories using diverse techniques. To estimate repertoire size and how much clonotype sharing occurs between individuals, the study deeply sequenced the blood TCR repertoires of several healthy adults. Between about 0.8 and 9 billion PBMCs per donor were obtained by leukapheresis. For each donor, CD4 naive and CD4 memory were each run on three plates, CD8 naive on two plates, and CD8 memory on one plate.

V is reduced by 5 bases and J by 7 bases, leaving a spacing of 14 bases between them. Looking up the germline V gene (reference sequence) yields CDR1 SEHNR and CDR2 FQNEAQ. From its cysteine to its phenylalanine, the CDR3 spans 13 amino acids. Only CDR3 DNA remains: 39 bases, in frame from the first base. Using the deep immunoSEQ assay, multiplex PCR amplified TCR CDR3 regions from genomic DNA. Genomic DNA extracted from each cell subset was distributed evenly over all wells of several immunoSEQ 96-well plates, and each plate served as one replicate. For sorted subsets, each replicate PCR was loaded with approximately 0.2 ug genomic DNA, equivalent to approximately 27,000 T cell genomes. The purified libraries were quantified using a Qubit 3.0 fluorometer, sized with a Bioanalyzer 2100, and then quantified again using the KAPA Library Quantification kit. A separate single-read 150-cycle Illumina NextSeq 550 flow cell was used to sequence each immunoSEQ 96-well plate. Per the authors' processing: The immunoSEQ output contained only junctional sequences without quality scores, so filtering could not match that applied to full-length reads. To assign V/J genes and CDR3, sequences were annotated against IMGT germline references using PyIR, a Python wrapper for IgBLAST v1.9. Any read was removed if the V/J assignment was weak (E-value above 1e-6), the CDR3 was missing, or the read contained stop codons, out-of-frame junctions, or ambiguous translated residues. V3J clonotypes were defined as sequences sharing an identical inferred V gene, J gene, and CDR3 amino acid sequence. The percentage overlap between two repertoires was calculated by dividing the number of shared unique clonotypes by the size of the smaller repertoire. Richness of each repertoire was evaluated using RTK rarefaction, the Chao1 estimator, and Recon v2.1 estimates of unobserved clonotypes. For all TCRbeta clonotypes obtained by the gDNA method from a few donors, generation probabilities were computed with OLGA. This immuneACCESS table, as held by TCRdb, lists in-frame sequences with V and J called but not all clones. Of the missing ones, under half trace to an unresolved V gene in checked studies; the others have no known cause. That table gives V, J and clone size, and the DNA gave D and trimming. In all, the sample holds 550,000 to 750,000 clones, and roughly nine tenths of those were seen once. Jointly, the top ten make up about 24% of the sample.

The investigation overall reported the following: Incomplete sequencing was indicated by rarefaction of sorted-subset datasets, despite the large sequencing depth. Based on pairwise subsampling, the degree of clonotype sharing among donors was expected to be affected by sequencing depth. Sharing across several donors was observed for 5% to 6.5% of naive CD4, about 3.2% of naive CD8, 2% to 2.5% of memory CD4, and about 0.4% of memory CD8 clonotypes. Naive subsets generally had larger estimated clonotype richness than memory subsets did. Sampling was restricted to blood, and TCR repertoires in tissue are likely to differ from TCR repertoires in blood. Because the study included only a small number of donors, the genetic and exposure-history diversity represented was limited. Compared with non-shared clonotypes, clonotypes shared by all four sorted-subset donors had higher generation probabilities.

The rearranged segments are TRBV7-9 and TRBJ2-5; tentative D gene TRBD2, with 6 bases matching. The origin of this receptor is a young man in good health. Sample: naive CD8+ T cells sorted from blood. The cell subset or site label corresponds to: CD45RA+CCR7+. The DNA sequence is TGTGCCAGCAGCATGGGGACTGGGGTGACCCAGTACTTC. It is translated as CASSMGTGVTQYF.